The T cell receptor beta chain described here comes from a study of T cell responses to AZD1222 COVID-19 vaccine. For this clone: What it binds is not known.

Study-level results: Baseline testing showed seropositivity in only 5 or 6 AZD1222 recipients. Spike-wide vaccine-associated CD4 TCRs dominated at 160-218 and 743-854. Clonal diversity may have been underestimated in mostly white British donors. An increase in Spike-specific TCR breadth and depth was observed after two AZD1222 doses.

Per germline, CDR1 DFQATT and CDR2 SNEGSKA (reference sequence). Trimming took 4 bases from V and 3 from J, leaving 7 bases between them. The CDR3 has 11 residues. The repertoire was sequenced with immunoSEQ multiplex PCR; TCRdb's copy has only in-frame clones and lacks some. The sample contains about 54,000 clones, more than 70% of which appear only once. This specimen was peripheral blood, taken 28 days after the second AZD1222 dose. The TCR sequence derives from an adult who received the AZD1222 COVID-19 vaccine. J is TRBJ2-7 and V is TRBV20-1; D is uncertain. This CDR3 is CSAIHRYEQYF. As DNA, the CDR3 is TGCAGTGCTATCCACCGCTACGAGCAGTACTTC.